This T cell receptor (beta chain) was recorded in a study of cytomegalovirus exposure and HLA in healthy donors. Findings and limits, study-wide: The study carried out a later analysis of TCR beta sequences. It associated about 15,000 of them with specific HLA alleles at a false discovery rate of 0.05. Productive rates of about 90% or about 30% were seen for most TCR beta V segments in an earlier analysis.

It was with 60 Vbeta and 13 Jbeta primers that the PCR ran. Sequencing was performed with immunoSEQ multiplex PCR; in TCRdb, only in-frame clones are kept and a portion is missing. The sample includes 150,000 to 200,000 clones, nearly 80% of them seen just once. Those who donated were healthy bone marrow donors. This CDR3 region has 15 residues. Trimming cost V 2 bases and J 6 bases; bases outside gene matches: 8. The germline gives CDR1 SEHNR, CDR2 FQNEAQ (reference sequence). Comments on this clone: Its specificity is unknown.

V and J are TRBV7-9 and TRBJ2-7; TRBD1 agrees at 9 bases. Sequenced: PBMCs. The receptor comes from a woman aged 45-59 years in good health and CMV-seropositive. Written as DNA, the CDR3 is TGTGCCAGCAGCTTAAGACAGGGGGTACTGGCCGAGCAGTACTTC. Its protein is CASSLRQGVLAEQYF.